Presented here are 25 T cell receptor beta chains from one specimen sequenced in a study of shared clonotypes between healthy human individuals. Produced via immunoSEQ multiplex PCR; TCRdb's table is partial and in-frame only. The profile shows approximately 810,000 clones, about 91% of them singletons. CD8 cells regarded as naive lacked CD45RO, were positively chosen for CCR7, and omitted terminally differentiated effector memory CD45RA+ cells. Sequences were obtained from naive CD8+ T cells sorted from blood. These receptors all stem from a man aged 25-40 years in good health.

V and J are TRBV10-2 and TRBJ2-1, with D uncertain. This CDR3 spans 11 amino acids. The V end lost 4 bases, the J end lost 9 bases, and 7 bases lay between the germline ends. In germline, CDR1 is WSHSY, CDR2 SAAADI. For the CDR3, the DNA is TGCGCCAGCAGTGGAATCTCTGAGCAGTTCTTC. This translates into CASSGISEQFF.

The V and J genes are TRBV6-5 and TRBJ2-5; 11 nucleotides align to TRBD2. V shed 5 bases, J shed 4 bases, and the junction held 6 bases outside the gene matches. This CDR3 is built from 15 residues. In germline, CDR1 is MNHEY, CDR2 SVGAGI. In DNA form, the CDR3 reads TGTGCCAGCAGTATAGCGGGAGGGAGTTTAGAGACCCAGTACTTC. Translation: CASSIAGGSLETQYF.

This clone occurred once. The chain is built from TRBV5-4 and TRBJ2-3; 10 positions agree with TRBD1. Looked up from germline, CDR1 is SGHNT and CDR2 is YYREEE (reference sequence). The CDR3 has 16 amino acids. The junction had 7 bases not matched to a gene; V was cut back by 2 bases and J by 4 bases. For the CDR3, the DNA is TGTGCCAGCAGCTTAATCGACAGGGGGCTCGCAGATACGCAGTATTTT. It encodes CASSLIDRGLADTQYF. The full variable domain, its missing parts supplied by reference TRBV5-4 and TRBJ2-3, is ETGVTQSPTHLIKTRGQQVTLRCSSQSGHNTVSWYQQALGQGPQFIFQYYREEENGRGNFPPRFSGLQFPNYSSELNVNALELDDSALYLCASSLIDRGLADTQYFGPGTRLTVL.

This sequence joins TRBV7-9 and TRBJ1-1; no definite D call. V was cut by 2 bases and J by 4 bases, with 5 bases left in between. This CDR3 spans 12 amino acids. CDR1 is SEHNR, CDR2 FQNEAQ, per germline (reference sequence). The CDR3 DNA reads TGTGCCAGCAGCTTATGGGCCACTGAAGCTTTCTTT. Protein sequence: CASSLWATEAFF.

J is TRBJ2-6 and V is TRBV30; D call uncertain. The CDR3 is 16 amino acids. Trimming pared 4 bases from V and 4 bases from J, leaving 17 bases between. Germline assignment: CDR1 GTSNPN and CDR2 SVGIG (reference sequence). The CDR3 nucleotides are TGTGCCTGGATTCACGCAACGTCCTCCGGGGCCAACGTCCTGACTTTC. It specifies CAWIHATSSGANVLTF.

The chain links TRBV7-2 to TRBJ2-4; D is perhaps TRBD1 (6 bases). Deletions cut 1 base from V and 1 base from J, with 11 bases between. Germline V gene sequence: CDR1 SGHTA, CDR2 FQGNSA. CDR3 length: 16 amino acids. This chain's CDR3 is CASSLVVGAAKNIQYF. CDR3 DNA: TGTGCCAGCAGCTTAGTAGTGGGGGCTGCCAAAAACATTCAGTACTTC. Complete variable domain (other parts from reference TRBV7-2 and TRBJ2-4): GAGVSQSPSNKVTEKGKDVELRCDPISGHTALYWYRQSLGQGLEFLIYFQGNSAPDKSGLPSDRFSAERTGGSVSTLTIQRTQQEDSAVYLCASSLVVGAAKNIQYFGAGTRLSVL.

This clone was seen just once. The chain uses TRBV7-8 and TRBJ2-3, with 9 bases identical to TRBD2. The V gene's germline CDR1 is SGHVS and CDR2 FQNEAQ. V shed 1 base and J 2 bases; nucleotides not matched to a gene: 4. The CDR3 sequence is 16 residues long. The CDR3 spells CASSLVLAGFTDTQYF. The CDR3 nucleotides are TGTGCCAGCAGCTTAGTGCTAGCGGGATTCACAGATACGCAGTATTTT.

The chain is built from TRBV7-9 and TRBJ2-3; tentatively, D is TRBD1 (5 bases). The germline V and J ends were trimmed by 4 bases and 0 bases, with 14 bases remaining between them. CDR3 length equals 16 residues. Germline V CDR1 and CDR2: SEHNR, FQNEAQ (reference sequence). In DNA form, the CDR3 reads TGTGCCAGCAGCTCCAGGGCGTCATCTAGCACAGATACGCAGTATTTT. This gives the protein CASSSRASSSTDTQYF.

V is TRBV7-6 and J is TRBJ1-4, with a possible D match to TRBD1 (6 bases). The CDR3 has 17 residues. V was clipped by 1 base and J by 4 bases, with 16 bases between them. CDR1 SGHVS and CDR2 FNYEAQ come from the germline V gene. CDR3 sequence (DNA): TGTGCCAGCAGCTTAGGCGCCTCAGGGGCCAATAATGAAAAACTGTTTTTT. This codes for CASSLGASGANNEKLFF.

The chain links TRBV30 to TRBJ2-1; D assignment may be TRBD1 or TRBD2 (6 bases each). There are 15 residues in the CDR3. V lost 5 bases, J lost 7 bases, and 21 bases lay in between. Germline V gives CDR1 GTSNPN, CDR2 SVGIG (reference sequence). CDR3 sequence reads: CAWRPGAGAWNEQFF. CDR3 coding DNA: TGTGCCTGGCGGCCGGGGGCGGGTGCGTGGAATGAGCAGTTCTTC.

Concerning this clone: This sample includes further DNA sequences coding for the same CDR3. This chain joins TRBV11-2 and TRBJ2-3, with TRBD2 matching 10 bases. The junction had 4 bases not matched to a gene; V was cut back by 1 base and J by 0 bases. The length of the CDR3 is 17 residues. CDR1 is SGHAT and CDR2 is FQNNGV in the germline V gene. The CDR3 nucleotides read TGTGCCAGCAGCTTAGGGACTAGCGGTTCTAGCACAGATACGCAGTATTTT. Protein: CASSLGTSGSSTDTQYF.

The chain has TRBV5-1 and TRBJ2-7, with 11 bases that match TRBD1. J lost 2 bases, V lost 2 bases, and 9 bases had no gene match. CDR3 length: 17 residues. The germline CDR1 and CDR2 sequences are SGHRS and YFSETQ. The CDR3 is CASSFGSPGQGAYEQYF. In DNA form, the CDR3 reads TGCGCCAGCAGCTTTGGATCTCCGGGACAGGGGGCCTACGAGCAGTACTTC.

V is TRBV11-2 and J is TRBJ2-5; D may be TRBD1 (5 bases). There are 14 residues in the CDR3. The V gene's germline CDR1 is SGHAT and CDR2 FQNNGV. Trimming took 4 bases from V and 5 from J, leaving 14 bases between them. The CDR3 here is CASSSPVTAETQYF. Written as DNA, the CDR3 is TGTGCCAGCAGCTCCCCGGTGACAGCGGAGACCCAGTACTTC.

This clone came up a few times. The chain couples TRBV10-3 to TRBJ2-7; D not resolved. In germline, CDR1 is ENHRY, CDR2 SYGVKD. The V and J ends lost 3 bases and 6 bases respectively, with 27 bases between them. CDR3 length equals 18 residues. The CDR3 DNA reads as TGTGCCATCAGTGAAACCGTAGATATGCCGGGTGGCTACGCCGAGCAGTACTTC. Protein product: CAISETVDMPGGYAEQYF.

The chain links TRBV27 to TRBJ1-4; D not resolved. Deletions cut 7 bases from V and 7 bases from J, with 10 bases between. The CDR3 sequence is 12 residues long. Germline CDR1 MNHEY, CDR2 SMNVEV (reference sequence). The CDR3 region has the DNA TGTGCCAGCAAGGAGGGCGGTGAAAAACTGTTTTTT. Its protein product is CASKEGGEKLFF.

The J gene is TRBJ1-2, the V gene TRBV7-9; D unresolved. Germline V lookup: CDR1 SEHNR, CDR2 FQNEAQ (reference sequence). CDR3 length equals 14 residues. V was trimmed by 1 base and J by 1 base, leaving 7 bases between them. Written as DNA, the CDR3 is TGTGCCAGCAGCTTAGTATCCGGTAACTATGGCTACACCTTC. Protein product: CASSLVSGNYGYTF.

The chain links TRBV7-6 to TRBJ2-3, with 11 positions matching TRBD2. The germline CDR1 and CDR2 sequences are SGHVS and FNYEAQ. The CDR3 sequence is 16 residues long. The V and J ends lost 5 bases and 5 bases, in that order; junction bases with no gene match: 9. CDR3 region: CASSVTSGRNGDTQYF. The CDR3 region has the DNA TGTGCCAGCAGCGTCACTAGCGGGAGAAATGGAGATACGCAGTATTTT.

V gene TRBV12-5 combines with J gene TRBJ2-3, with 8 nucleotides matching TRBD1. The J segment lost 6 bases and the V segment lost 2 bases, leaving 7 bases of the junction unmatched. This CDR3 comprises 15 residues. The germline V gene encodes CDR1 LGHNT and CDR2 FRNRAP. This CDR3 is CASGLSRTGKDTQYF. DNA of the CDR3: TGTGCTAGTGGTTTGTCCCGGACAGGGAAGGATACGCAGTATTTT.

Written as DNA, the CDR3 is TGTGCCAGCAGTGAAGGCGGCGACTTAAACATGGATGAGCAGTTCTTC. Translating it yields CASSEGGDLNMDEQFF. The V gene is TRBV2, the J gene TRBJ2-1; D remains ambiguous. Germline CDR1 reads SNHLY; CDR2 reads FYNNEI. V shed 1 base and J shed 8 bases, with 18 bases lying between them. This CDR3 spans 16 amino acids.

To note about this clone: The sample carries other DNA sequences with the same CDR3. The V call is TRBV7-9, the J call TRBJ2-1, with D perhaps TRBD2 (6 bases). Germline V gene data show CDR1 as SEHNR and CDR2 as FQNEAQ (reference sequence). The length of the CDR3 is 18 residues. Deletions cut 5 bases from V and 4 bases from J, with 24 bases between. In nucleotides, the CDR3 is TGTGCCAGCAGCGGTGGGGCTAGCGACCGGCCCGATTACAATGAGCAGTTCTTC. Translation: CASSGGASDRPDYNEQFF. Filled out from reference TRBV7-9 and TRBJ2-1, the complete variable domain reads DTGVSQNPRHKITKRGQNVTFRCDPISEHNRLYWYRQTLGQGPEFLTYFQNEAQLEKSRLLSDRFSAERPKGSFSTLEIQRTEQGDSAMYLCASSGGASDRPDYNEQFFGPGTRLTVL.

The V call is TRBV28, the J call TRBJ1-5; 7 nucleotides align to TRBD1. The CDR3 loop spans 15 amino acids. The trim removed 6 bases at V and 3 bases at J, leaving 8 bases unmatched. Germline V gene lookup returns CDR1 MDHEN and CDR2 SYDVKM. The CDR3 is CASRHRGQINQPQHF. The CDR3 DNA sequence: TGTGCCAGCAGACACCGGGGACAGATCAATCAGCCCCAGCATTTT.

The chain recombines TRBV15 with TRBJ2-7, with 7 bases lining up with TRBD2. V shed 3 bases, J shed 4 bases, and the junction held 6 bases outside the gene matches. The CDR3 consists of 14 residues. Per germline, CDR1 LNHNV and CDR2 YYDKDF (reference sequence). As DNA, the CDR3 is TGTGCCACCAGCAGTGTGGGAGGGCCTTACGAGCAGTACTTC. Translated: CATSSVGGPYEQYF.

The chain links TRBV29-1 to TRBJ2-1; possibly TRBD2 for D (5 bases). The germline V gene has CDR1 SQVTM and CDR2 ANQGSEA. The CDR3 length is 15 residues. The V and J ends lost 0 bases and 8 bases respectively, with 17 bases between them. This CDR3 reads CSVEDPKLVIHEQFF. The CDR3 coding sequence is TGCAGCGTTGAAGATCCAAAACTAGTGATCCATGAGCAGTTCTTC.

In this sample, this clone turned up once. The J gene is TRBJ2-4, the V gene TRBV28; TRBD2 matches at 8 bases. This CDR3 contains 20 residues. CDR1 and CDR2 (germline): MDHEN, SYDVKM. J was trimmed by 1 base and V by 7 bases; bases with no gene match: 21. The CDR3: CASNTVRLASESAAKNIQYF. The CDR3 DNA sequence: TGTGCCAGCAATACCGTCCGACTAGCGTCCGAGAGTGCGGCCAAAAACATTCAGTACTTC.

The CDR3 spells CASSIGTGGRNEQYF. The CDR3 region has the DNA TGTGCCAGTAGTATTGGGACAGGGGGCAGGAACGAGCAGTACTTC. The rearrangement uses TRBV19 and TRBJ2-7; TRBD1 matches 12 bases. V was pared by 3 bases and J by 5 bases, with 5 bases of the junction left unmatched. The V gene's germline CDR1 is LNHDA and CDR2 SQIVND (reference sequence). The CDR3 loop spans 15 amino acids.